This T cell receptor (beta chain) was captured in a study of blood T cells in healthy people across ages. V trimming: 3 bases; J trimming: 5 bases; junction bases outside the gene matches: 7. CDR1 is SGHTA and CDR2 is FQGNSA in the germline V gene. This CDR3 is built from 15 residues. A second PCR of about 7 to 12 cycles used a sample-barcoded 5' primer and a J-beta primer mix. TCRdb processed the 5' RACE reads anew with MiXCR; each CDR3 protein has one entry. The sample lists approximately 690,000 distinct CDR3 sequences; around 41% were seen once. The specimen was blood. This rearrangement joins TRBV7-2 to TRBJ2-3; 8 bases align to TRBD2. The TCR comes from an older man in good health. CDR3 protein: CASSFGLAGIDTQYF. CDR3 in DNA: TGTGCCAGCAGCTTTGGGCTAGCGGGTATAGATACGCAGTATTTT.